Below, one T cell receptor beta chain is given with its context. This specimen comes from a study of blood T cell repertoires in COVID-19. Study at large: Whether acute or convalescent, the COVID-19 samples came from the United States, Italy and Spain. The cDNA or gDNA used as material had been derived from T cells, B-cell-depleted T cells, or PBMCs.

The length of the CDR3 is 15 residues. Trimming took off 0 bases at V and 4 bases at J, with 12 bases between the two ends. CDR1 and CDR2 (germline): MNHEY, SVGAGI. Patients in Seattle were enrolled during active infection, then followed longitudinally. Authors' processing steps: How many nucleated cells were present was estimated from reference gene primer amplification. Using immunoSEQ multiplex PCR, the repertoire was profiled, and TCRdb retains in-frame clones only, with some absent. V and J calls plus clone size are reproduced from that table; the DNA served to infer D and trimming. The table includes 250,000 or so clones, approximately 90% detected once.

The clonotype was recovered from a man aged 25 to 45 with COVID-19, enrolled during active disease. The rearrangement joins TRBV6-5 to TRBJ1-1, with unresolved D. Sequencing input: peripheral blood. CDR3 bases: TGTGCCAGCAGTTACTCGCGGGGTTGGGGCACTGAAGCTTTCTTT. It codes for CASSYSRGWGTEAFF.